A single sample is the source of the 20 T cell receptor beta chains below, sequenced in a study of beta chain features in type 1 diabetes. The antigens of these receptors remain unknown. The investigators reverse transcribed all of the isolated RNA, so they sequenced expressed TCRB transcripts. This table comes from immunoSEQ multiplex PCR, and its TCRdb copy is limited to in-frame clones, with some not included. The data hold roughly 140,000 clones, with 10% observed a single time. Study results and limitations: Within each of all four CD4+ subsets, Type 1 diabetes patients had TCRB CDR3s that were moderately but significantly shorter.

Sequences were obtained from central memory CD4+ T cells from blood. These receptors were obtained from a man in his thirties or forties with type 1 diabetes.

The rearrangement uses TRBV29-1 and TRBJ2-1, with 12 bases that match TRBD2. CDR3 length: 14 amino acids. Trimming took 1 base from V and 10 from J; bases not matched to a gene: 5. Germline V CDR1 and CDR2: SQVTM, ANQGSEA. The CDR3 here is CSVEGLAGGREQFF. The CDR3 DNA is TGCAGCGTTGAAGGCCTAGCGGGAGGGCGAGAGCAGTTCTTC.

This clone was seen more than once but under ten times. Mismatch with germline at one junction end may stem from a read error. The DNA for the CDR3 is TGTGCCAGCAGTCCTCCAGGACAGGGAAGGAAATTT. It is translated as CASSPPGQGRKF. This rearrangement joins TRBV28 to TRBJ1-5; 8 nucleotides match TRBD1. Germline V lookup: CDR1 MDHEN, CDR2 SYDVKM. The CDR3 consists of 12 residues.

V usage is TRBV2 and J usage is TRBJ2-5; TRBD2 aligns across 9 bases. Germline V gene lookup returns CDR1 SNHLY and CDR2 FYNNEI. The ends lost 8 bases at V and 5 bases at J; junction bases unmatched: 6. The CDR3 covers 13 residues. CDR3 coding DNA: TGTGCCAGCTCGCGGGAGGGCCACGAGACCCAGTACTTC. It specifies CASSREGHETQYF.

The chain is built from TRBV19 and TRBJ1-5, with D uncertain. Trimming pared 4 bases from V and 0 bases from J, leaving 16 bases between. The CDR3 consists of 17 residues. Per the germline V gene, CDR1 is LNHDA and CDR2 is SQIVND (reference sequence). The CDR3: CASSNLLTINSNQPQHF. The CDR3 DNA follows: TGTGCCAGTAGTAACCTCCTAACCATTAATAGCAATCAGCCCCAGCATTTT.

This clone was found a few times. This chain connects TRBV7-2 to TRBJ2-7, with D possibly being TRBD2 (5 bases). CDR3 length: 15 residues. CDR1 and CDR2 from the germline V gene are SGHTA and FQGNSA. Between the trimmed V and J ends, which lost 1 base and 3 bases, there was a span of 13 bases. The CDR3 DNA is TGTGCCAGCAGCTTAGATGTGGGGAGAATCTACGAGCAGTACTTC. Protein sequence: CASSLDVGRIYEQYF.

Only a few counts were recorded for this clone. V is TRBV25-1 and J is TRBJ1-1; TRBD1 is a possible D gene (6 bases). Trimming removed 3 bases from V and 1 base from J, with 12 bases in between. The germline gives CDR1 MGHDK, CDR2 SYGVNS. CDR3 length equals 15 residues. CDR3 coding DNA: TGTGCCAGCAGTGATTCGGACAGTTGGAACACTGAAGCTTTCTTT. Protein product: CASSDSDSWNTEAFF.

V usage is TRBV28 and J usage is TRBJ2-7, with TRBD1 as a possible D gene (5 bases). CDR3 length: 14 residues. Trimming removed 7 bases from V and 5 bases from J, with 18 bases in between. CDR1 and CDR2 (germline): MDHEN, SYDVKM. The CDR3: CASITMLGDNEQYF. CDR3 DNA sequence: TGTGCCAGCATCACGATGCTAGGGGATAACGAGCAGTACTTC.

The chain carries TRBV11-2 and TRBJ2-1; no firm D call. This CDR3 comprises 12 residues. The V end lost 0 bases, the J end lost 9 bases, and 6 bases lay between the germline ends. Germline V CDR1 and CDR2: SGHAT, FQNNGV. The DNA of the CDR3 is TGTGCCAGCAGCTTAGAGGTCGGTGAGCAGTTCTTC. It codes for CASSLEVGEQFF.

The chain employs TRBV18 and TRBJ1-1; D might be TRBD1 (6 bases). From germline, CDR1 is KGHSH and CDR2 LQKENI. V lost 10 bases to trimming and J lost 7 bases, with 16 bases between them. This CDR3 has 12 residues. The CDR3 loop is CATGFGQIEAFF. DNA of the CDR3: TGTGCCACTGGCTTCGGACAGATTGAAGCTTTCTTT.

This clone appeared a few times. The chain combines TRBV29-1 with TRBJ2-5; 7 bases are a match to TRBD1. The V gene end was trimmed by 7 bases and the J gene end by 1 base; junction bases not matched to a gene: 3. This CDR3 region has 12 residues. Germline V gene data show CDR1 as SQVTM and CDR2 as ANQGSEA. In nucleotides, the CDR3 is TGCAGCGGTGGACAGGTCCAAGAGACCCAGTACTTC. This translates into CSGGQVQETQYF.

The genes are TRBV5-1 and TRBJ2-5; D might be TRBD2 (8 bases). CDR1 and CDR2 from the germline V gene are SGHRS and YFSETQ. Trimming stripped 3 bases from V and 4 bases from J, with 19 bases between. The CDR3 is 16 residues long. CDR3 sequence reads: CASSSGGGVGTETQYF. CDR3 nucleotide sequence: TGCGCCAGCAGCTCGGGAGGGGGCGTCGGTACAGAGACCCAGTACTTC.

A few counts support this clone. The chain combines TRBV11-2 with TRBJ2-2; 12 bases align to TRBD2. The ends lost 5 bases at V and 5 bases at J; junction bases unmatched: 6. This CDR3 spans 16 amino acids. Germline V gives CDR1 SGHAT, CDR2 FQNNGV. The CDR3 DNA reads as TGTGCCAGCAGCCGGTACGGGACTAGCGGGACCGGGGAGCTGTTTTTT. This gives the protein CASSRYGTSGTGELFF.

In its sample, this clone was seen a few times. The V and J genes are TRBV6-5 and TRBJ2-4; TRBD1 matches 11 bases. The CDR3 covers 15 residues. Per the germline V gene, CDR1 is MNHEY and CDR2 is SVGAGI. Trimming removed 4 bases from V and 7 bases from J; junction bases left unmatched: 6. CDR3 sequence reads: CASSWDRGNLNIQYF. For the CDR3, the DNA is TGTGCCAGCAGTTGGGACAGGGGGAATCTGAACATTCAGTACTTC.

The CDR3 DNA follows: TGTGCCAGCAGCCAAGAAGGGGCATATACTCAGCTGCGCGAGACCCAGTACTTC. It translates to CASSQEGAYTQLRETQYF. This chain joins TRBV4-2 and TRBJ2-5, with a possible D match to TRBD1 (5 bases). The CDR3 spans 18 residues. Trimming took 0 bases from V and 5 from J, leaving 22 bases between them. In germline, CDR1 is LGHNA, CDR2 YNFKEQ.

The chain links TRBV5-1 to TRBJ2-3; D is undetermined. This CDR3 contains 14 residues. Trimming shortened V by 2 bases and J by 6 bases, and 13 bases separated the two germline ends. Germline V gene lookup returns CDR1 SGHRS and CDR2 YFSETQ. The CDR3 coding sequence is TGCGCCAGCAGCTTTTCCAGGTTTTTGGATACGCAGTATTTT. This encodes CASSFSRFLDTQYF.

This clone was seen more than once but under ten times. This chain links TRBV28 with TRBJ2-1; no firm D call. V shed 2 bases and J shed 10 bases, with 9 bases lying between them. CDR1 is MDHEN, CDR2 SYDVKM, per germline. This CDR3 contains 12 residues. The CDR3 loop reads CASSLAVPEQFF. CDR3 nucleotides: TGTGCCAGCAGTTTAGCAGTACCCGAGCAGTTCTTC.

J is TRBJ2-3 and V is TRBV7-3; D perhaps matches TRBD1 (5 bases). The CDR3 length is 16 residues. The V end was cut by 5 bases, the J end by 1 base, with 16 bases between. Germline V gene lookup returns CDR1 SGHTA and CDR2 FQGTGA. The DNA for the CDR3 is TGTGCCAGCAGCCTCAATCAGGGTGGGGGCACAGATACGCAGTATTTT. It translates to CASSLNQGGGTDTQYF.

This clone was observed a few times. The V and J genes are TRBV5-1 and TRBJ2-2; 9 bases line up with TRBD2. Unmatched junction bases numbered 3, after V lost 5 bases and J lost 4 bases. The germline V gene encodes CDR1 SGHRS and CDR2 YFSETQ. This CDR3 has 14 residues. CDR3 coding DNA: TGCGCCAGCAGGATTAGCGGGAGCACCGGGGAGCTGTTTTTT. This encodes CASRISGSTGELFF.

This clone was counted a few times. The chain carries TRBV5-1 and TRBJ2-3; D is ambiguous. Germline loops: CDR1 SGHRS, CDR2 YFSETQ. V was pared by 6 bases and J by 0 bases, with 14 bases between. The CDR3 loop spans 15 amino acids. The DNA for the CDR3 is TGCGCCAGCACATCACAGTTTTCTAGCACAGATACGCAGTATTTT. This sequence encodes CASTSQFSSTDTQYF.

There are a few counts of this clone. CDR3 protein: CASSQGSREGSDEQYF. Here the CDR3 DNA reads TGTGCCAGCAGCCAAGGTTCCCGGGAGGGGTCTGACGAGCAGTACTTC. The gene calls are TRBV4-2 and TRBJ2-7, with 8 bases fitting TRBD2. CDR1 and CDR2 from the germline V gene are LGHNA and YNFKEQ. J gave up 5 bases and V 1 base, and 10 bases lay outside the gene matches. The CDR3 has 16 amino acids.